This passage covers 12 T cell receptor beta chains from one sample sequenced in a study of blood T cell repertoires in COVID-19. The repertoire was sequenced with immunoSEQ multiplex PCR; TCRdb's copy has only in-frame clones and lacks some. The sample yields fewer than 150,000 clones, approximately 89% seen once. Sequences were obtained from peripheral blood. These receptors were collected from a human donor in a cohort sampled during active COVID-19.

The rearrangement links TRBV5-1 to TRBJ1-4; D is unclear. The germline CDR1 and CDR2 sequences are SGHRS and YFSETQ. The CDR3 is made up of 15 amino acids. V lost 3 bases to trimming and J lost 0 bases, with 9 bases between them. The CDR3 nucleotides are TGCGCCAGCAGCTGGAGGCAGTCAACTAATGAAAAACTGTTTTTT. Protein product: CASSWRQSTNEKLFF.

The chain combines TRBV5-1 with TRBJ2-1; the match to TRBD1 covers 8 bases. With V trimmed by 3 bases and J by 8 bases, 7 bases remained unmatched. Germline loops: CDR1 SGHRS, CDR2 YFSETQ. This CDR3 is built from 14 residues. For the CDR3, the DNA is TGCGCCAGCAGCTCGGGACAGGCGTGGTATGAGCAGTTCTTC. It yields the protein CASSSGQAWYEQFF.

The rearrangement uses TRBV11-2 and TRBJ2-3, with 8 bases fitting TRBD1. Germline V CDR1 and CDR2: SGHAT, FQNNGV. The CDR3 is 14 residues long. The J segment lost 2 bases and the V segment lost 4 bases, leaving 2 bases of the junction unmatched. The CDR3 DNA reads as TGTGCCAGCAGCTGGACAGGGTACACAGATACGCAGTATTTT. Protein product: CASSWTGYTDTQYF.

The chain uses TRBV6-5 and TRBJ1-5, with D perhaps TRBD1 (6 bases). This CDR3 has 14 amino acids. Germline CDR1 MNHEY, CDR2 SVGAGI. Trimming shortened V by 2 bases and J by 6 bases, and 11 bases separated the two germline ends. The CDR3: CASSYRGFSQPQHF. Here the CDR3 DNA reads TGTGCCAGCAGTTACAGGGGGTTCAGTCAGCCCCAGCATTTT.

This chain connects TRBV10-2 to TRBJ1-2; D unclear. The germline CDR1 and CDR2 sequences are WSHSY and SAAADI. This CDR3 region has 14 residues. V lost 3 bases, J lost 4 bases, and 12 bases lay in between. CDR3 sequence (DNA): TGCGCCAGCAGTGACCCTGGGCACCTCTATGGCTACACCTTC. Its translation is CASSDPGHLYGYTF.

The gene calls are TRBV6-2 or TRBV6-3 and TRBJ2-7; D possibly corresponds to TRBD2 (6 bases). This CDR3 has 19 amino acids. The V end lost 0 bases, the J end lost 6 bases, and 27 bases lay between the germline ends. Germline-derived CDR1 and CDR2 are MNHEY and SVGEGT. The CDR3 here is CASSYSSWFPGGFRGEQYF. CDR3 coding DNA: TGTGCCAGCAGTTACTCGTCTTGGTTCCCTGGAGGGTTCCGTGGCGAGCAGTACTTC.

The rearrangement links TRBV7-2 to TRBJ2-3, with TRBD2 identical over 10 bases. From germline, CDR1 is SGHTA and CDR2 FQGNSA. The V segment lost 2 bases and the J segment 6 bases; nucleotides outside the gene matches: 2. This CDR3 is 14 amino acids long. As DNA, the CDR3 is TGTGCCAGCAGCTTACCGGGACTAGCGGATACGCAGTATTTT. The encoded protein is CASSLPGLADTQYF.

This chain's CDR3 is CASSTSGGAGQFF. The CDR3 coding sequence is TGTGCCAGTAGTACTAGCGGGGGGGCCGGACAGTTCTTC. The chain couples TRBV19 to TRBJ2-1, with TRBD2 matching over 12 bases. Germline CDR1 reads LNHDA; CDR2 reads SQIVND (reference sequence). This CDR3 has 13 amino acids. V shed 4 bases, J shed 13 bases, and the junction held 5 bases outside the gene matches. Full variable domain (rest looked up from reference TRBV19 and TRBJ2-1): DGGITQSPKYLFRKEGQNVTLSCEQNLNHDAMYWYRQDPGQGLRLIYYSQIVNDFQKGDIAEGYSVSREKKESFPLTVTSAQKNPTAFYLCASSTSGGAGQFFGPGTRLTVL.

This clone was recorded only once. J is TRBJ2-3 and V is TRBV7-6, with 11 positions matching TRBD2. This CDR3 contains 18 residues. The V gene end was trimmed by 5 bases and the J gene end by 0 bases; junction bases not matched to a gene: 10. Germline values: CDR1 SGHVS, CDR2 FNYEAQ. CDR3 nucleotide sequence: TGTGCCAGCAGCCCAACTAGCGGGGGAACCATTAGCACAGATACGCAGTATTTT. It translates to CASSPTSGGTISTDTQYF.

V usage is TRBV11-2 and J usage is TRBJ2-3, with D unresolved. CDR1 SGHAT and CDR2 FQNNGV come from the germline V gene. V lost 2 bases, J lost 5 bases, and 5 bases lay in between. This CDR3 contains 12 residues. CDR3 DNA sequence: TGTGCCAGCAGCTTAAGCTTAGATACGCAGTATTTT. Its protein is CASSLSLDTQYF.

The J gene is TRBJ1-5, the V gene TRBV3-1 (or the pseudogene TRBV3-2); unclear D gene. This CDR3 spans 14 amino acids. Germline loops: CDR1 LGHDT, CDR2 YNNKEL (reference sequence). The V gene lost 1 base and the J gene lost 4 bases, with 8 bases spanning the gap. CDR3 bases: TGTGCCAGCAGCCAAGGGTTGGCTAATCAGCCCCAGCATTTT. This translates into CASSQGLANQPQHF.

The chain uses TRBV11-2 and TRBJ1-1; D is uncertain. Per germline, CDR1 SGHAT and CDR2 FQNNGV. The CDR3 has 16 residues. Trimming stripped 0 bases from V and 0 bases from J, with 11 bases between. Here the CDR3 DNA reads TGTGCCAGCAGCTTAGATCTAGCAGGCTTGAACACTGAAGCTTTCTTT. Protein: CASSLDLAGLNTEAFF.